This TCR beta chain emerged from a study of T cells in Graves' hyperthyroidism and ophthalmopathy. Study-wide points: Ophthalmopathy got predicted by the model a median roughly 6.4 months before its onset.

Germline CDR1 reads GTSNPN; CDR2 reads SVGIG (reference sequence). The trim removed 7 bases at V and 4 bases at J, leaving 7 bases unmatched. CDR3 length: 14 residues. Lactation, pregnancy, other autoimmune disease or uncontrolled infection led to exclusion of patients. For this clonotype: Its antigen is still unknown.

Amplification targeted TCR beta CDR3 regions from RNA transcripts. The TCR CDR3 was amplified in a first-round RT-PCR using the HTBI primer set. TCRdb fed the multiplex PCR reads into MiXCR, producing one record per CDR3 protein. The table shows more than 300,000 distinct CDR3 sequences, with roughly 13% occurring only once. Sequencing used blood. The sequence was obtained from a woman younger than 45 with Graves' hyperthyroidism. The chain combines TRBV30 with TRBJ2-2; TRBD1 matches 9 bases. In nucleotides, the CDR3 is TGTGCCTTAACCGGGACAGGGATCACCGGGGAGCTGTTTTTT. Encoded protein: CALTGTGITGELFF.